The entry below describes one T cell receptor (beta chain). Antigen unknown. TCRdb's table, derived via immunoSEQ multiplex PCR, lists solely in-frame clones and lacks some. Of tens of thousands of clones detected, roughly 96% appear once; the ten largest clones hold 0.095%. The data derive from a study of siplizumab effects on memory and regulatory T cells. Overall study results and limits: Proliferating Tregs from siplizumab cultures lacked functional confirmation of suppression. Siplizumab significantly brought down the alloreactive sequences that trace back to unstimulated CD4+ memory cells. In roughly 75-95% of proliferating CD4+ or CD8+ clones, a naive or memory phenotype could not be assigned. The alloresponse seemed to draw substantially on naive T cells, which appeared more diverse than memory cells.

The germline gives CDR1 SEHNR, CDR2 FQNEAQ (reference sequence). There are 15 residues in the CDR3. V lost 1 base to trimming and J lost 3 bases, with 12 bases between them. The sample comprised naive CD8+ T cells sorted from blood. This sequence originates from a human donor in good health. The chain uses TRBV7-9 and TRBJ1-1; D gene ambiguous. The CDR3 here is CASSLGAGRDTEAFF. The CDR3 bases are TGTGCCAGCAGCTTAGGAGCGGGGAGGGACACTGAAGCTTTCTTT. Full variable domain (rest looked up from reference TRBV7-9 and TRBJ1-1): DTGVSQNPRHKITKRGQNVTFRCDPISEHNRLYWYRQTLGQGPEFLTYFQNEAQLEKSRLLSDRFSAERPKGSFSTLEIQRTEQGDSAMYLCASSLGAGRDTEAFFGQGTRLTVV.